Presented here are 20 T cell receptor beta chains from one specimen sequenced in a study of Ad26.COV2.S vaccination and SARS-CoV-2 variants (TCRdb year 2021). The protocol used for the library was the immunoSEQ multiplex PCR assay. In TCRdb, the immuneACCESS table is reduced to in-frame sequences with V and J assigned. These tables do not hold every clone; where another copy was compared, an unresolved V gene accounts for under half, and the others remain unexplained. The sample table records some 640,000 clones; roughly nine tenths of these occur just once. Jointly, the top ten make up about 1.5% of the sample. The treatment or condition tag for this specimen amounts to: about 20 received Ad26.COV2.S at low or high dose, single or two shots; several received placebo; per-sample allocation not given. For vaccine and placebo recipients, repertoires were sequenced using samples collected on day 63 after the first injection.

Source: peripheral blood, taken in a trial of Ad26.COV2.S vaccine versus placebo. The receptor source for this set is a person between 18 and 60 years old who received the Ad26.COV2.S COVID-19 vaccine or a placebo.

The V call is TRBV7-2, the J call TRBJ2-2; D remains ambiguous. CDR1 is SGHTA, CDR2 FQGNSA, per germline. The CDR3 totals 15 residues. Between the trimmed V and J ends, which lost 0 bases and 3 bases, there was a span of 8 bases. The chain's CDR3 is CASSLALVHTGELFF. The CDR3 nucleotides are TGTGCCAGCAGCTTAGCTTTAGTCCACACCGGGGAGCTGTTTTTT.

The chain has TRBV2 and TRBJ2-2; D is uncertain. V shed 5 bases and J shed 3 bases, with 4 bases lying between them. The CDR3 consists of 12 residues. Germline-derived CDR1 and CDR2 are SNHLY and FYNNEI. The CDR3 coding sequence is TGTGCCAGCAGTTTACACACCGGGGAGCTGTTTTTT. Translating it yields CASSLHTGELFF. Using reference TRBV2 and TRBJ2-2 for the parts outside the CDR3, the full variable domain is EPEVTQTPSHQVTQMGQEVILRCVPISNHLYFYWYRQILGQKVEFLVSFYNNEISEKSEIFDDQFSVERPDGSNFTLKIRSTKLEDSAMYFCASSLHTGELFFGEGSRLTVL.

The count of this clone is one. The chain combines TRBV7-9 with TRBJ1-3, with TRBD1 matching over 8 bases. CDR3 size: 15 residues. CDR1 SEHNR and CDR2 FQNEAQ come from the germline V gene (reference sequence). V lost 1 base, J lost 4 bases, and 3 bases stayed unmatched. In DNA, the CDR3 is TGTGCCAGCAGCTTAGGACAGGGGTCAGGAAACACCATATATTTT. It translates to CASSLGQGSGNTIYF.

The chain carries TRBV4-3 and TRBJ1-1; D not certain. From germline, CDR1 is LGHNA and CDR2 YSLEER. The V and J ends lost 1 base and 4 bases respectively, with 13 bases between them. This CDR3 region has 15 residues. CDR3 nucleotide sequence: TGCGCCAGCAGCCAAGGAGCCCCGGGCGGCACTGAAGCTTTCTTT. Its protein is CASSQGAPGGTEAFF.

V usage is TRBV11-3 and J usage is TRBJ2-2, with D tentatively TRBD1 (5 bases). V lost 5 bases, J lost 0 bases, and 10 bases lay in between. This CDR3 has 15 residues. Germline loops: CDR1 SGHNT, CDR2 YENEEA. The CDR3 DNA is TGTGCCAGCAGCCAAGACAGTGCGAACACCGGGGAGCTGTTTTTT. Translating gives CASSQDSANTGELFF.

J is TRBJ1-5 and V is TRBV27, with TRBD1 identical over 10 bases. The CDR3 length is 16 residues. With 4 bases clipped from V and 5 bases from J, the junction kept 8 bases outside the gene matches. Looked up from germline, CDR1 is MNHEY and CDR2 is SMNVEV (reference sequence). The CDR3 DNA is TGTGCCAGCAGTTCCACGGACAGGGGGAGTTATCAGCCCCAGCATTTT. Amino acid sequence: CASSSTDRGSYQPQHF.

The chain combines TRBV3-1 (or the pseudogene TRBV3-2) with TRBJ2-5; 10 bases match TRBD1. J was trimmed by 3 bases and V by 5 bases; bases with no gene match: 12. This CDR3 comprises 17 residues. CDR1 is LGHDT and CDR2 is YNNKEL in the germline V gene (reference sequence). CDR3 bases: TGTGCCAGCAGCTCCTATGGACAGGGGGTTCCGGAAGAGACCCAGTACTTC. It yields the protein CASSSYGQGVPEETQYF.

The chain links TRBV5-1 to TRBJ2-2; TRBD1 is a possible D gene (5 bases). The CDR3 runs to 15 residues. The ends were cut back, 1 base at V and 5 bases at J, with 12 bases in the middle. The germline CDR1 and CDR2 sequences are SGHRS and YFSETQ. The CDR3 DNA is TGCGCCAGCAGCTTGCTCACTCCAGGGACCGGGGAGCTGTTTTTT. It specifies CASSLLTPGTGELFF.

V is TRBV2 and J is TRBJ2-5; TRBD1 or TRBD2 may be the D gene (5 bases each). V was trimmed by 7 bases and J by 5 bases, leaving 23 bases between them. Germline CDR1 and CDR2: SNHLY and FYNNEI. The CDR3 consists of 16 residues. The CDR3 loop is CASTEGGTRLRETQYF. As DNA, the CDR3 is TGTGCCAGCACCGAGGGTGGGACGAGGTTGCGGGAGACCCAGTACTTC.

The chain uses TRBV9 and TRBJ2-3, with D tentatively TRBD1 (5 bases). Germline CDR1 and CDR2: SGDLS and YYNGEE. CDR3 length: 15 residues. V lost 0 bases to trimming and J lost 4 bases, with 12 bases between them. CDR3 amino acids: CASSVALGVPDTQYF. CDR3 nucleotides: TGTGCCAGCAGCGTAGCTCTAGGGGTGCCAGATACGCAGTATTTT.

This chain joins TRBV7-2 and TRBJ2-7; 11 bases align to TRBD1. This CDR3 is built from 16 residues. Trimming at V came to 1 base and at J to 4 bases, leaving 6 bases not matched to a gene. Germline V gene sequence: CDR1 SGHTA, CDR2 FQGNSA. The CDR3, as DNA: TGTGCCAGCAGCTTAGGATCAGGGACAGGGGGGTACGAGCAGTACTTC. It specifies CASSLGSGTGGYEQYF.

The chain combines TRBV19 with TRBJ2-7; maybe TRBD1 (6 bases). Trimming removed 4 bases at V and 4 bases at J, with 11 bases between. CDR1 and CDR2 (germline): LNHDA, SQIVND (reference sequence). The CDR3 contains 13 residues. This CDR3 is CASSTLQGYEQYF. DNA for the CDR3: TGTGCCAGTAGTACCCTCCAGGGGTACGAGCAGTACTTC.

The genes are TRBV10-3 and TRBJ2-7; no clear D. The V end was cut by 11 bases, the J end by 0 bases, with 14 bases between. Germline-derived CDR1 and CDR2 are ENHRY and SYGVKD. This CDR3 has 13 amino acids. CDR3 region: CAATKGSSYEQYF. CDR3 DNA sequence: TGTGCCGCCACGAAGGGCAGCTCCTACGAGCAGTACTTC.

This sequence joins TRBV5-4 and TRBJ2-7; no definite D call. The germline V gene encodes CDR1 SGHNT and CDR2 YYREEE (reference sequence). The CDR3 is 15 residues long. V shed 0 bases and J shed 5 bases, with 15 bases lying between them. DNA of the CDR3: TGTGCCAGCAGCTTGGGTGGTAGTCGAGGCGACGAGCAGTACTTC. It encodes CASSLGGSRGDEQYF.

V and J are TRBV18 and TRBJ2-1; TRBD2 matches 11 bases. Germline-derived CDR1 and CDR2 are KGHSH and LQKENI. The CDR3 length is 16 residues. V was pared by 3 bases and J by 9 bases, with 10 bases of the junction left unmatched. The CDR3 spells CASSPTRLAGRTEQFF. Here the CDR3 DNA reads TGTGCCAGCTCACCTACACGACTAGCGGGACGAACTGAGCAGTTCTTC. Full variable domain (rest looked up from reference TRBV18 and TRBJ2-1): NAGVMQNPRHLVRRRGQEARLRCSPMKGHSHVYWYRQLPEEGLKFMVYLQKENIIDESGMPKERFSAEFPKEGPSILRIQQVVRGDSAAYFCASSPTRLAGRTEQFFGPGTRLTVL.

This clone showed up just once. The V gene is TRBV11-2, the J gene TRBJ2-5, with D perhaps TRBD1 or TRBD2 (6 bases each). Trimming pared 4 bases from V and 6 bases from J, leaving 18 bases between. This CDR3 contains 15 residues. Germline CDR1 and CDR2: SGHAT and FQNNGV. CDR3 amino acids: CASSSTRGQGKTQYF. The CDR3 nucleotides read TGTGCCAGCAGCTCCACCCGGGGGCAGGGAAAGACCCAGTACTTC.

The gene calls are TRBV19 and TRBJ1-6, with D uncertain. CDR3 length: 16 residues. The germline V and J ends were trimmed by 7 bases and 0 bases, with 13 bases remaining between them. The germline CDR1 and CDR2 sequences are LNHDA and SQIVND (reference sequence). The CDR3: CASTFAASSYNSPLHF. The CDR3 DNA follows: TGTGCCAGTACCTTCGCAGCCAGCTCCTATAATTCACCCCTCCACTTT. Based on the CDR3 plus reference TRBV19 and TRBJ1-6, the full variable domain is DGGITQSPKYLFRKEGQNVTLSCEQNLNHDAMYWYRQDPGQGLRLIYYSQIVNDFQKGDIAEGYSVSREKKESFPLTVTSAQKNPTAFYLCASTFAASSYNSPLHFGNGTRLTVT.

The chain recombines TRBV10-3 with TRBJ2-7, with TRBD2 matching over 7 bases. The germline V gene encodes CDR1 ENHRY and CDR2 SYGVKD. Trimming cost V 5 bases and J 5 bases; bases outside gene matches: 12. The length of the CDR3 is 15 residues. CDR3 sequence (DNA): TGTGCCATCAGTACCCCGGGACTACCGCATCACGAGCAGTACTTC. It codes for CAISTPGLPHHEQYF.

The genes are TRBV19 and TRBJ2-3, with D unresolved. Germline V gene sequence: CDR1 LNHDA, CDR2 SQIVND (reference sequence). Deletions cut 8 bases from V and 1 base from J, with 10 bases between. The CDR3 spans 13 residues. Here the CDR3 DNA reads TGTGCCAGTCGCTTTATGGGCACAGATACGCAGTATTTT. Translating it yields CASRFMGTDTQYF.

The chain carries TRBV4-1 and TRBJ2-1, with 10 bases fitting TRBD1. This CDR3 contains 15 residues. The V gene's germline CDR1 is MGHRA and CDR2 YSYEKL. V dropped 6 bases and J dropped 4; count of bases not matched to a gene: 6. In DNA form, the CDR3 reads TGCGCCAGCAGTGGGTCGGGACAGGGGTACAATGAGCAGTTCTTC. It translates to CASSGSGQGYNEQFF.